This T cell receptor (beta chain) originates from a study of T cells in Graves' hyperthyroidism and ophthalmopathy. Overall study findings and caveats: From stable hyperthyroidism, ophthalmopathy was set apart by a 13 V-J model.

This clonotype was counted only a few times. Its specificity is not known. It was RNA transcripts that yielded the amplified TCR beta CDR3 regions. TCR CDR3 underwent first-round RT-PCR with the HTBI primer set. TCRdb redid the calling of the multiplex PCR reads with MiXCR, one entry per CDR3 protein. The table lists fewer than 450,000 distinct CDR3 sequences, about 18% of them singletons. Germline V lookup: CDR1 LNHDA, CDR2 SQIVND (reference sequence). V gave up 0 bases and J gave up 1 base, with 15 bases separating them. The CDR3 totals 17 residues. Diagnoses rested on clinical symptoms, serum thyroxine and TRAb, thyroid ultrasound and orbital computed tomography.

This chain connects TRBV19 to TRBJ1-1, with a possible D match to TRBD1 (6 bases). The sample taken for sequencing was blood. The receptor was derived from a woman in her 30s with Graves' hyperthyroidism that later progressed to Graves' ophthalmopathy. The CDR3 DNA reads TGTGCCAGTAGTATAGAGGGTTACAGGGACCGGAACACTGAAGCTTTCTTT. It codes for CASSIEGYRDRNTEAFF. Full variable domain (outside the CDR3, taken from reference TRBV19 and TRBJ1-1): DGGITQSPKYLFRKEGQNVTLSCEQNLNHDAMYWYRQDPGQGLRLIYYSQIVNDFQKGDIAEGYSVSREKKESFPLTVTSAQKNPTAFYLCASSIEGYRDRNTEAFFGQGTRLTVV.